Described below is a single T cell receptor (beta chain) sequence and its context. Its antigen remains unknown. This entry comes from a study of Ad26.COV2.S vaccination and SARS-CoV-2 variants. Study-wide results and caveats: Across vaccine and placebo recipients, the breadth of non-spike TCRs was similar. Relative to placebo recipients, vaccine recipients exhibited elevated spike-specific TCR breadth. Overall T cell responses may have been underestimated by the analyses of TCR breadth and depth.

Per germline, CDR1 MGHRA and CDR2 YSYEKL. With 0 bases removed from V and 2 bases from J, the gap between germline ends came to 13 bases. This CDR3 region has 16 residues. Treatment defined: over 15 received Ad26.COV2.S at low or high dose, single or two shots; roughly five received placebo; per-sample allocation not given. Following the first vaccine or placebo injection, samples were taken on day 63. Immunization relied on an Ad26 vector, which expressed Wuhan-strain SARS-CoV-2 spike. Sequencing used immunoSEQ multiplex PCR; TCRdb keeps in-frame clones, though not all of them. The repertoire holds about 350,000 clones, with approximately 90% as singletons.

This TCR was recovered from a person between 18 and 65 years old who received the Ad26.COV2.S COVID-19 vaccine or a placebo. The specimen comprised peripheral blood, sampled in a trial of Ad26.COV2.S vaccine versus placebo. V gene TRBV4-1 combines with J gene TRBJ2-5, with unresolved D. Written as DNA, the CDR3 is TGCGCCAGCAGCCAAGATCGTCGGGCGGTACAAGAGACCCAGTACTTC. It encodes CASSQDRRAVQETQYF.